This TCR beta chain came from a study of cytomegalovirus exposure and HLA in healthy donors. Study-wide background: Inside one of the first data releases sat around 80 million unique TCRs taken from HLA-typed donors. The study, taken as a whole, reports: About 87% or about 30% of the time was how often most TCR beta V segments were productive, according to an earlier analysis. Three CMV-associated chains proved CMV antigen-specific in vitro. A missense variant in DCLRE1C was later tied to TCR beta V- and J-gene trimming.

As to this clone: The antigen remains unidentified.

13 Jbeta primers and 60 Vbeta primers were used for the PCR. Clones were sequenced by immunoSEQ multiplex PCR, and TCRdb holds only the in-frame ones, with some missing. The sample contains roughly 100,000 clones, about 69% of which appear only once. Germline V gene sequence: CDR1 SSHAT, CDR2 FNYEAQ (reference sequence). J gave up 4 bases and V 5 bases, and 6 bases lay outside the gene matches. CDR3 size: 14 residues. The rearrangement links TRBV7-7 to TRBJ2-5; 8 bases are a match to TRBD2. This receptor was obtained from a woman aged 18-30 years in good health and CMV-seropositive. The sequenced material came from PBMCs. The DNA of the CDR3 is TGTGCCAGCAGCCCGGGGGGGCCAGGAGAGACCCAGTACTTC. It codes for CASSPGGPGETQYF.